This T cell receptor (beta chain) appears in the sequencing data of a study of CD8+ T cells in alopecia areata. Turning to the study itself: Tofacitinib therapy took 6 to 18 months; 6 months off drug came after. Scalp area affected, as a percentage, set the severity score of treated patients.

Following extraction, RNA underwent reverse transcription to cDNA, which served as the sequencing template. Only in-frame clones appear in the TCRdb table, and some are missing; sequencing was by immunoSEQ multiplex PCR. The sample contains 70,000 or so clones, 29% of which appear only once. As for treatment: oral pan-JAK inhibitor, 5-10 mg twice daily. The CDR3 extends over 15 amino acids. J was trimmed by 4 bases and V by 3 bases; bases with no gene match: 1. Germline V gene data show CDR1 as SQVTM and CDR2 as ANQGSEA. The material was CD8+ T cells sorted from blood, obtained at week 4, from a patient treated with tofacitinib. The source is a human donor with alopecia areata. The rearrangement links TRBV29-1 to TRBJ2-1, with 15 bases aligning to TRBD2. The CDR3 region is CSVEGTSGRYNEQFF. The CDR3, as DNA: TGCAGCGTTGAGGGGACTAGCGGGAGGTACAATGAGCAGTTCTTC.